The entry below gives a single T cell receptor (beta chain) sequence along with its context. Its antigen is unidentified. Recently diagnosed hyperthyroidism of less than 2 months' duration affected patients aged 18 to 65. Clinical symptoms, serum thyroxine, TRAb, thyroid ultrasound and orbital computed tomography established diagnosis. Amplification of TCR beta CDR3 regions used RNA as the template. The HTBI primer set served for first-round RT-PCR of the TCR CDR3. TCRdb reanalysed the multiplex PCR reads using MiXCR and keeps one entry per CDR3 protein. Found here are 700,000 to 850,000 distinct CDR3 sequences, roughly a third of them singletons; the top ten hold less than 40%. The data were taken from a study of T cells in Graves' hyperthyroidism and ophthalmopathy. Overall study results and limits: Blood shared most expanded thyroid clonotypes above 0.001. Ophthalmopathy got predicted by the model a median roughly 6.4 months before its onset.

The CDR3 sequence is 12 residues long. V lost 4 bases, J lost 12 bases, and 15 bases lay in between. Germline CDR1 reads MNHEY; CDR2 reads SVGAGI. This chain uses TRBV6-5 with TRBJ1-2, with D perhaps matching TRBD1 (6 bases). The sequence came from a middle-aged woman with Graves' hyperthyroidism. Sequenced: blood. The CDR3 here is CASSSGHGGNTF. The CDR3 DNA reads as TGTGCCAGCAGTTCGGGACACGGTGGAAACACCTTC.